Each of the 25 T cell receptor beta chains below was sequenced from the same sample in a study of T-cell memory formation after mild COVID-19 (dated by TCRdb to 2020 to 2023). The library was generated by 5' RACE. Sequencer: Illumina NovaSeq 6000. TCRdb's own reprocessing of the public reads used fastp at Q25 and MiXCR and kept productive beta chains. Entries are consolidated by CDR3 protein sequence, retaining the most common genes and DNA. The sample table holds hundreds of thousands of distinct CDR3 sequences, of which about 20% were seen once. About 8.7% of the sample rests with the top ten. The source material was PBMCs or a T cell subset sorted from them (not recorded which). Every receptor here comes from an adult woman who had mild COVID-19 (a few samples of this study predate the infection). The sample titles of this study are shuffled in the database, so cell type and time point are left out; the donor was told from shared clones.

This chain joins TRBV29-1 and TRBJ1-2, with D perhaps TRBD1 (6 bases). The V end lost 3 bases, the J end lost 4 bases, and 9 bases lay between the germline ends. The CDR3 runs 12 residues. Germline lookup yields CDR1 SQVTM and CDR2 ANQGSEA. The CDR3 DNA follows: TGCAGCGTTGATGACAGGCTCTATGGCTACACCTTC. Amino acid sequence: CSVDDRLYGYTF. Full variable domain (outside the CDR3, taken from reference TRBV29-1 and TRBJ1-2): SAVISQKPSRDICQRGTSLTIQCQVDSQVTMMFWYRQQPGQSLTLIATANQGSEATYESGFVIDKFPISRPNLTFSTLTVSNMSPEDSSIYLCSVDDRLYGYTFGSGTRLTVV.

This clonotype was observed a handful of times. The chain combines TRBV12-3 or TRBV12-4 with TRBJ2-3; TRBD2 matches at 11 bases. Trimming at V came to 1 base and at J to 5 bases, leaving 5 bases not matched to a gene. The CDR3 has 16 amino acids. For the CDR3, the DNA is TGTGCCAGCAGTTTAGTAGCGGGGGGGCGGGGAGATACGCAGTATTTT. As protein: CASSLVAGGRGDTQYF.

The V and J genes are TRBV6-2 or TRBV6-3 and TRBJ2-3; D gene ambiguous. Between the trimmed V and J ends, which lost 8 bases and 4 bases, there was a span of 7 bases. CDR1 and CDR2 from the germline V gene are MNHEY and SVGEGT. This CDR3 contains 11 residues. The CDR3 DNA reads TGTGCCAGCGGCTATTCAGATACGCAGTATTTT. This translates into CASGYSDTQYF.

CDR3 sequence: CSAVKTQGEDGYTF. Written as DNA, the CDR3 is TGCAGTGCCGTTAAAACACAGGGGGAGGATGGCTACACCTTC. The chain is built from TRBV20-1 and TRBJ1-2, with 8 bases identical to TRBD1. Germline assignment: CDR1 DFQATT and CDR2 SNEGSKA (reference sequence). Trimming at V came to 6 bases and at J to 6 bases, leaving 12 bases not matched to a gene. The CDR3 spans 14 residues.

This clonotype was counted between two and nine times. The chain couples TRBV4-2 to TRBJ2-7, with TRBD2 matching 12 bases. The germline gives CDR1 LGHNA, CDR2 YNFKEQ. CDR3 length: 14 amino acids. The V and J ends lost 3 bases and 6 bases, in that order; junction bases with no gene match: 3. The CDR3 here is CASSHGLAGSEQYF. The CDR3 nucleotides are TGTGCCAGCAGCCACGGACTAGCGGGAAGCGAGCAGTACTTC.

This clonotype was seen more than once but under ten times. The chain is built from TRBV29-1 and TRBJ2-7; a possible D gene is TRBD2 (5 bases). Germline lookup yields CDR1 SQVTM and CDR2 ANQGSEA. V was shortened by 6 bases and J by 0 bases, with 12 bases between the two germline ends. The CDR3 sequence is 13 residues long. CDR3 in DNA: TGCAGCGTCCTCCGGGGTAGCTCCTACGAGCAGTACTTC. This translates into CSVLRGSSYEQYF.

This clonotype has a handful of counts. V is TRBV6-5 and J is TRBJ1-1; no clear D. Germline V CDR1 and CDR2: MNHEY, SVGAGI. V was trimmed by 8 bases and J by 0 bases, leaving 13 bases between them. CDR3 length equals 14 residues. The CDR3 nucleotides read TGTGCCAGCCGAGGACTGATGGTGAACACTGAAGCTTTCTTT. Protein: CASRGLMVNTEAFF.

This chain connects TRBV20-1 to TRBJ2-1; possibly TRBD2 for D (5 bases). Per germline, CDR1 DFQATT and CDR2 SNEGSKA (reference sequence). The V and J ends lost 2 bases and 5 bases respectively, with 16 bases between them. This CDR3 contains 15 residues. The CDR3 reads CSARLWQRIHNEQFF. In DNA form, the CDR3 reads TGCAGTGCTAGACTATGGCAGCGGATCCACAATGAGCAGTTCTTC.

The chain uses TRBV7-2 and TRBJ2-1; D possibly corresponds to TRBD2 (5 bases). Germline V CDR1 and CDR2: SGHTA, FQGNSA. The CDR3 contains 16 residues. V was pared by 0 bases and J by 2 bases, with 11 bases between. The CDR3 DNA is TGTGCCAGCAGCTTAGCCGGGGTAGCTACCTACAATGAGCAGTTCTTC. Residues: CASSLAGVATYNEQFF. The entire variable domain, with the rest obtained from reference TRBV7-2 and TRBJ2-1, is as follows: GAGVSQSPSNKVTEKGKDVELRCDPISGHTALYWYRQSLGQGLEFLIYFQGNSAPDKSGLPSDRFSAERTGGSVSTLTIQRTQQEDSAVYLCASSLAGVATYNEQFFGPGTRLTVL.

The chain employs TRBV19 and TRBJ1-2; no firm D call. There are 12 residues in the CDR3. Germline CDR1 is LNHDA and CDR2 is SQIVND (reference sequence). V dropped 4 bases and J dropped 1 base, with 4 bases sitting between them. DNA for the CDR3: TGTGCCAGTAGTAGTCATAACTATGGCTACACCTTC. Amino acid sequence: CASSSHNYGYTF.

The V gene is TRBV7-6, the J gene TRBJ2-1; 12 bases agree with TRBD2. V trimming: 5 bases; J trimming: 2 bases; junction bases outside the gene matches: 4. CDR1 is SGHVS, CDR2 FNYEAQ, per germline. The length of the CDR3 is 16 residues. The CDR3 nucleotides read TGTGCCAGCAGCCCTAGCGGGAGGGAAACCTACAATGAGCAGTTCTTC. It translates to CASSPSGRETYNEQFF.

V gene TRBV7-8 combines with J gene TRBJ2-3; unclear D gene. Trimming took 3 bases from V and 6 from J, leaving 13 bases between them. Germline V lookup: CDR1 SGHVS, CDR2 FQNEAQ. This CDR3 is 14 amino acids long. For the CDR3, the DNA is TGTGCCAGCAGCTTTACCCCTTCTGCGGATACGCAGTATTTT. Its translation: CASSFTPSADTQYF.

The chain employs TRBV7-8 and TRBJ2-2; 11 bases match TRBD2. The J segment lost 2 bases and the V segment lost 6 bases, leaving 5 bases of the junction unmatched. The CDR3 totals 16 residues. Germline V CDR1 and CDR2: SGHVS, FQNEAQ. This CDR3 reads CASRPTSGSNTGELFF. The DNA of the CDR3 is TGTGCCAGCAGACCCACTAGCGGGAGTAACACCGGGGAGCTGTTTTTT.

This clonotype occurred a few times. The chain combines TRBV11-3 with TRBJ2-2; 10 bases align to TRBD1. The V gene end was trimmed by 5 bases and the J gene end by 3 bases; junction bases not matched to a gene: 12. The CDR3 runs 18 residues. Per the germline V gene, CDR1 is SGHNT and CDR2 is YENEEA. The CDR3 DNA is TGTGCCAGCAGCCCATGGGACAGGGGCCCTCCCTACACCGGGGAGCTGTTTTTT. Protein: CASSPWDRGPPYTGELFF.

This clonotype was seen more than once but under ten times. This sequence joins TRBV7-2 and TRBJ2-3; D not certain. The CDR3 runs 12 residues. Germline CDR1 is SGHTA and CDR2 is FQGNSA. V was cut by 1 base and J by 5 bases, with 4 bases left in between. DNA of the CDR3: TGTGCCAGCAGCTTAGATGTAGATACGCAGTATTTT. Translated, it gives CASSLDVDTQYF.

The V call is TRBV29-1, the J call TRBJ2-3; tentatively, D is TRBD2 (6 bases). The CDR3 sequence is 12 residues long. Looked up from germline, CDR1 is SQVTM and CDR2 is ANQGSEA. V lost 8 bases, J lost 0 bases, and 9 bases lay in between. Here the CDR3 DNA reads TGCAGCCAGCTAGCGAGCACAGATACGCAGTATTTT. It yields the protein CSQLASTDTQYF.

In its sample, this clonotype was seen a few times. The chain carries TRBV24-1 and TRBJ1-5; TRBD1 might be the D (5 bases). The CDR3 loop spans 13 amino acids. V dropped 6 bases and J dropped 5 bases, with 10 bases sitting between them. Germline V gene sequence: CDR1 KGHDR, CDR2 SFDVKD. CDR3 amino acids: CATSPRDDQPQHF. The CDR3 nucleotides read TGTGCCACCAGTCCCAGGGATGATCAGCCCCAGCATTTT.

The V gene is TRBV15, the J gene TRBJ2-6; a weak D match, TRBD1 (5 bases). This CDR3 has 18 residues. Looked up from germline, CDR1 is LNHNV and CDR2 is YYDKDF (reference sequence). Trimming pared 0 bases from V and 0 bases from J, leaving 12 bases between. The CDR3 nucleotides read TGTGCCACCAGCAGAGAACGAGTGGGGCCCTCTGGGGCCAACGTCCTGACTTTC. It specifies CATSRERVGPSGANVLTF.

This chain joins TRBV7-2 and TRBJ2-3; D ambiguous. CDR3 size: 15 residues. Germline V gives CDR1 SGHTA, CDR2 FQGNSA. Between the trimmed V and J ends, which lost 1 base and 2 bases, there was a span of 10 bases. The CDR3 loop reads CASSLGPGSTDTQYF. The CDR3 coding sequence is TGTGCCAGCAGCTTAGGTCCCGGATCCACAGATACGCAGTATTTT.

Ten or more counts support this clonotype. The genes are TRBV7-2 and TRBJ2-3; D gene ambiguous. The V and J ends lost 3 bases and 5 bases respectively, with 6 bases between them. The CDR3 contains 12 residues. Germline lookup yields CDR1 SGHTA and CDR2 FQGNSA. DNA for the CDR3: TGTGCCAGCAGCTTCTATGGAGATACGCAGTATTTT. It yields the protein CASSFYGDTQYF.

V usage is TRBV12-3 or TRBV12-4 and J usage is TRBJ2-3; no clear D gene. V dropped 5 bases and J dropped 2 bases, with 14 bases sitting between them. This CDR3 is built from 15 residues. CDR3 amino acids: CASSGRAIFTDTQYF. As DNA, the CDR3 is TGTGCCAGCAGTGGCCGGGCCATTTTCACAGATACGCAGTATTTT.

This clonotype was seen repeatedly, ten times or more. The chain couples TRBV27 to TRBJ1-1, with D unclear. This CDR3 comprises 14 residues. From germline, CDR1 is MNHEY and CDR2 SMNVEV (reference sequence). Trimming removed 2 bases from V and 0 bases from J, with 7 bases in between. CDR3 DNA: TGTGCCAGCAGTTTAAGGAACATGAACACTGAAGCTTTCTTT. It is translated as CASSLRNMNTEAFF.

This clonotype was counted only a few times. The J gene is TRBJ2-3, the V gene TRBV2; TRBD1 or TRBD2 may be the D gene (5 bases each). Between the trimmed V and J ends, which lost 4 bases and 5 bases, there was a span of 13 bases. The CDR3 consists of 14 residues. Germline V gives CDR1 SNHLY, CDR2 FYNNEI. CDR3 region: CASSGQGGGDTQYF. CDR3 nucleotide sequence: TGTGCCAGCAGTGGCCAGGGCGGAGGAGATACGCAGTATTTT.

The chain uses TRBV12-3 or TRBV12-4 and TRBJ2-7; 11 bases agree with TRBD1. V lost 4 bases, J lost 2 bases, and 1 base stayed unmatched. The CDR3 has 14 amino acids. The CDR3 region has the DNA TGTGCCAGCAGTTGGGGACAGGGGGCCTACGAGCAGTACTTC. This codes for CASSWGQGAYEQYF.

This clonotype was counted a few times. V usage is TRBV20-1 and J usage is TRBJ2-1, with D unclear. Trimming pared 3 bases from V and 1 base from J, leaving 7 bases between. There are 13 residues in the CDR3. Germline V gene data show CDR1 as DFQATT and CDR2 as SNEGSKA (reference sequence). The CDR3: CSASLGSYNEQFF. The CDR3 DNA follows: TGCAGTGCTAGCCTTGGATCCTACAATGAGCAGTTCTTC.